The clone carrying this T cell receptor (beta chain) was seen a handful of times. What it recognizes is unknown. CDR3 length: 20 residues. Looked up from germline, CDR1 is DFQATT and CDR2 is SNEGSKA (reference sequence). V dropped 5 bases and J dropped 1; count of bases not matched to a gene: 15. MiXCR was run by TCRdb on the 5' RACE reads, yielding one entry per CDR3 protein. Among about 11,000 distinct CDR3 sequences, 5.1% were seen once, and the ten largest hold around 12%. The sample is drawn from a study of spatial heterogeneity in lung cancer. Study conclusions and caveats: Counts that tracked tumor mutation counts were those of expanded intratumoral alpha and beta TCRs.

Sample time point: sample taken at primary tumor resection. V gene TRBV20-1 combines with J gene TRBJ2-1; 15 bases align to TRBD2. The TCR sequence derives from a male donor with early-stage non-small cell lung cancer. This specimen consisted of lung tumor tissue, obtained at surgery. The CDR3 coding sequence is TGCAGTGCTCTCCCACAACCGGGACTAGCGGGGGGTAGTTCCTACAATGAGCAGTTCTTC. This gives the protein CSALPQPGLAGGSSYNEQFF.